This T cell receptor (beta chain) derives from a study of blood T cell repertoires in COVID-19. Across the whole study: The study drew acute and convalescent COVID-19 samples from the United States, Italy and Spain.

This clone appeared once. CDR3 size: 14 residues. Trimming at V came to 11 bases and at J to 2 bases, leaving 5 bases not matched to a gene. Germline V gives CDR1 SNHLY, CDR2 FYNNEI. Repertoires were generated with immunoSEQ multiplex PCR, while TCRdb's copy carries only in-frame clones and drops some. The table records 200,000 to 300,000 clones, approximately 88% of them present only once. Sample: peripheral blood. The receptor comes from a woman in her thirties with COVID-19, enrolled during active disease. The rearrangement links TRBV2 to TRBJ2-3; 12 nucleotides align to TRBD2. DNA of the CDR3: TGTGCCTCTGGACTAGCGGGAATCACAGATACGCAGTATTTT. Amino acid sequence: CASGLAGITDTQYF. Full variable domain (outside the CDR3, taken from reference TRBV2 and TRBJ2-3): EPEVTQTPSHQVTQMGQEVILRCVPISNHLYFYWYRQILGQKVEFLVSFYNNEISEKSEIFDDQFSVERPDGSNFTLKIRSTKLEDSAMYFCASGLAGITDTQYFGPGTRLTVL.